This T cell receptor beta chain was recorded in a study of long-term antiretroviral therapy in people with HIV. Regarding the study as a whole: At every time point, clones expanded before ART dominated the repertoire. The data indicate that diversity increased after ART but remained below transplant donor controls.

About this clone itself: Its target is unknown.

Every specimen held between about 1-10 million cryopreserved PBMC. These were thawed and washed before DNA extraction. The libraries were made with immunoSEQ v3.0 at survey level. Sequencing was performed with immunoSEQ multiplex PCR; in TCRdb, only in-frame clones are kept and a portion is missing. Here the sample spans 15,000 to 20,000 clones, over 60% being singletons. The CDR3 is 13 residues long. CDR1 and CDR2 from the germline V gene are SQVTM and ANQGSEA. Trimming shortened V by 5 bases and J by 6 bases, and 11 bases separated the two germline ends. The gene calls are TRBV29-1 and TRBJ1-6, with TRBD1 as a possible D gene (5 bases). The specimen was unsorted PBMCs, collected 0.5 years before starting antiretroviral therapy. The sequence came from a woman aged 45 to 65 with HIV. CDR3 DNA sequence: TGCAGCGTTAAGAGGGACCCTAATTCACCCCTCCACTTT. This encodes CSVKRDPNSPLHF.